Below are 3 T cell receptor beta chains sequenced from a single sample in a study of OX40 agonist ivuxolimab in advanced cancers. Data came from immunoSEQ multiplex PCR; TCRdb stores just in-frame clones and leaves some out. The sample yields about 91,000 clones, around nine tenths seen once. The specimen was CD4+ or CD8+ T cells sorted from blood, collected in a trial of the OX40 agonist ivuxolimab. Receptor source: an adult with an advanced solid tumor such as melanoma, head and neck, liver or kidney cancer.

This clone has a single count. The chain carries TRBV7-2 and TRBJ1-3; D not certain. Germline V gene sequence: CDR1 SGHTA, CDR2 FQGNSA. Trimming cost V 3 bases and J 4 bases, with 10 bases left between them. CDR3 length: 14 residues. CDR3 nucleotides: TGTGCCAGCAGCTTCGGGGTGTGGGGAAACACCATATATTTT. Residues: CASSFGVWGNTIYF.

The V gene is TRBV6-5, the J gene TRBJ1-1; 9 bases fit TRBD1. CDR3 length equals 16 residues. Germline V gene data show CDR1 as MNHEY and CDR2 as SVGAGI. J lost 1 base, V lost 4 bases, and 7 bases had no gene match. The CDR3 loop reads CASSSGTGPPNTEAFF. The DNA of the CDR3 is TGTGCCAGCAGTTCCGGGACAGGGCCACCGAACACTGAAGCTTTCTTT.

CDR3 bases: TGTGCCAGCGAGGGCGCGAACACTGAAGCTTTCTTT. This codes for CASEGANTEAFF. V gene TRBV6-5 combines with J gene TRBJ1-1, with D hard to call. CDR1 MNHEY and CDR2 SVGAGI come from the germline V gene. CDR3 size: 12 residues. The V and J ends lost 8 bases and 1 base respectively, with 8 bases between them.